This TCR beta chain originates from a study of vaccination and CD4 T cells after COVID-19. Study context: Two of the convalescents were Hispanic, and convalescents were six males and four females. A median of about 100 days (range 35 to 161) separated diagnosis from post-COVID sampling.

This clonotype was counted a few times. The antigen remains undetermined. The treatment is: roughly nine-day PBMC culture with coronavirus spike peptide pools or control peptides (ViraFEST assay). Peptide pools at around 9.9 ug/ml stimulated under 2.5 million PBMCs per well with about 10 IU/ml IL-2. The Oncomine TCR Beta short-read assay was applied to DNA of cultured CD4+ T cells. TCRdb re-derived calls from the PCR reads in MiXCR, one entry per CDR3 protein. The sample contains about 19,000 distinct CDR3 sequences, 60% to 70% of which appear only once. Germline values: CDR1 DFQATT, CDR2 SNEGSKA (reference sequence). Trimming removed 4 bases from V and 4 bases from J, with 16 bases in between. The CDR3 runs 15 residues.

This chain uses TRBV20-1 with TRBJ2-2; a weak D match, TRBD2 (7 bases). Material: CD4+ T cells from blood, cultured in vitro. The receptor comes from a human donor who had recovered from COVID-19. The CDR3 protein is CSAIWRGRGTGELFF. CDR3 nucleotides: TGCAGTGCTATTTGGCGGGGGCGAGGCACCGGGGAGCTGTTTTTT.